This TCR beta chain was identified during a study of response to subunit inactivated influenza vaccine. This clonotype was observed a handful of times. Germline trimming cut 3 bases from V and 4 bases from J; bases unmatched to any gene: 9. The CDR3 runs to 16 residues. Per germline, CDR1 DFQATT and CDR2 SNEGSKA (reference sequence). TCRdb itself ran the RT-PCR reads through MiXCR, one entry per CDR3 protein. The sample includes 180,000 or so distinct CDR3 sequences, less than 15% of them seen just once. In addition, the sample was reused for a study of T cells expressing NK-cell markers. From that second work: It was by 5'RACE template switching with UMIs that TCR beta cDNA was made. T cells sorted in several experiments were restricted to alpha-beta TCR T cells by an anti-gamma-delta TCR antibody. In more than 5 donors, dominant CD3+CD56+NKG2C+ clones formed about 1.0-7.0% of CD8+ cells. Once again these clonotypes came out on top in the CD3+CD56-NKG2C+ fraction of a few donors.

V gene TRBV20-1 combines with J gene TRBJ1-5, with 10 bases that match TRBD1. This sequence was found in a man in his fifties or sixties who received an inactivated influenza vaccine. Sequenced material: CD8+ T cells sorted from PBMCs, taken roughly 13 days after vaccination. The chain's CDR3 is CSASPLGQGPNQPQHF. CDR3 sequence (DNA): TGCAGTGCTAGCCCACTGGGACAGGGGCCAAATCAGCCCCAGCATTTT.